This TCR beta chain stems from a study of blood T cell repertoires in COVID-19. Study-wide context: Sources were T cells, B-cell-depleted T cells, or PBMCs; the material itself was cDNA or gDNA.

The repertoire was sequenced with immunoSEQ multiplex PCR; TCRdb's copy has only in-frame clones and lacks some. Seen here are 470,000 or so clones, around 90% observed once, and the top ten hold approximately 2%. This TCR derives from a woman aged 18-35 years with acute COVID-19. The sequenced sample was PBMCs or T cells enriched from blood (not recorded which).

The CDR3 coding sequence is TGTGCCAGCAGTACCGGGACAGGGACGAATGAGCAGTTCTTC. Amino acid sequence: CASSTGTGTNEQFF. This chain links TRBV28 with TRBJ2-1; the match to TRBD1 covers 9 bases. Germline V gives CDR1 MDHEN, CDR2 SYDVKM. With V trimmed by 5 bases and J by 7 bases, 6 bases remained unmatched. The length of the CDR3 is 14 residues. Using reference TRBV28 and TRBJ2-1 for the parts outside the CDR3, the full variable domain is DVKVTQSSRYLVKRTGEKVFLECVQDMDHENMFWYRQDPGLGLRLIYFSYDVKMKEKGDIPEGYSVSREKKERFSLILESASTNQTSMYLCASSTGTGTNEQFFGPGTRLTVL.